This TCR beta chain was identified in a study of T cell responses to AZD1222 COVID-19 vaccine (dated by TCRdb to the early 2020s). As for the study more broadly: AZD1222 recipients with second doses at about 4 weeks or about 12 weeks were pooled, because spike-specific TCR depth and breadth did not differ between schedules. Enrollment into the trials was organized by age into subgroups of 18-55, 56-69 and 70-plus years, and those subgroups contained roughly 140, 27 and 60 TCR-sequenced participants, respectively. A total of under 250 trial participants underwent TCR sequencing, of whom nearly 210 had received two doses of AZD1222 and 26 had received two doses of the MenACWY control vaccine.

As to this clone: Its antigen has not been determined. No base-level quality is on record; no much larger clone is a single base apart.

V was cut back by 5 bases and J by 10 bases, leaving a gap of 14 bases between them. The CDR1 and CDR2 encoded by the germline V gene are SGHTA and FQGNSA. Counted from cysteine to phenylalanine, this CDR3 has 12 amino acids. This entry keeps only the CDR3 DNA: 36 bases, framed from base 1. The time point label, read with the paper, signifies: baseline before first vaccination. Samples from vaccinated people were obtained from the UK trials COV001 and COV002, which included a single-blind randomized controlled phase 2/3 trial of AZD1222 (ChAdOx1 nCoV-19) in healthy adults. For TCRbeta chain sequencing, PBMC samples from trial participants were taken at day 0 and at day 28 after the second dose. Study-wide conclusions, independent of this receptor: Conclusions about previously exposed vaccinees were limited because only six AZD1222 recipients were SARS-CoV-2 seropositive at baseline. Because no day 14 peak-response samples were available, the repertoires could be characterized only after the peak T cell response. The 56-69-year group was small, and its depth increase did not reach significance, likely because of low power. Participants were mostly white British and included more females than males, and it was suggested by the authors that clonal diversity may have been underestimated. Reportedly, close to half of the unique spike-specific TCRs recognized epitopes lying outside the regions that are mutated in the B.1.351 and B.1.1.7 variants. Vaccine-associated CD4 TCRs spanned the whole spike protein, with dominant responses in regions 160-218 and 743-854. A significant rise in spike-specific TCR breadth and depth was observed after two AZD1222 doses relative to day 0 and relative to MenACWY recipients.

The CDR3 regions of human TCRbeta chains were analyzed by immunosequencing. The original methods were these. TCRs in the repertoires were compared against a reference library of SARS-CoV-2-specific TCRs that had been generated with the MIRA antigen-specificity platform. Breadth meant the fraction of unique TCRs that were SARS-CoV-2-associated, whereas depth meant the fraction of total T cells that were SARS-CoV-2-associated. Each spike-specific TCR was assigned to its reactive spike region and to a CD4 or CD8 class using the MIRA data. Log10-transformed breadth and depth values were compared by one-way ANOVA with Sidak's multiple comparisons tests. Here the immuneACCESS table is served through TCRdb, limited to in-frame sequences with V and J called. Missing clones are a known gap in these copies; in checked studies unresolved V genes cover under half, and the rest lacks a known reason. V and J calls plus clone size are reproduced from that table; the DNA served to infer D and trimming. This sample gives 170,000 or so clones in total; more than 85% of them show up just once. The ten biggest clones cover around 0.9% of the sample.

Here the sequenced sample was peripheral blood, taken on day 0 of AZD1222 vaccination. The V and J segments used are TRBV7-2 and TRBJ1-1; the D gene cannot be resolved reliably. The source is an adult in good health. The sequenced DNA: TGTGCCAGCAGCCCTCGCGGGATAGGAGCTTTCTTT. It translates to CASSPRGIGAFF.